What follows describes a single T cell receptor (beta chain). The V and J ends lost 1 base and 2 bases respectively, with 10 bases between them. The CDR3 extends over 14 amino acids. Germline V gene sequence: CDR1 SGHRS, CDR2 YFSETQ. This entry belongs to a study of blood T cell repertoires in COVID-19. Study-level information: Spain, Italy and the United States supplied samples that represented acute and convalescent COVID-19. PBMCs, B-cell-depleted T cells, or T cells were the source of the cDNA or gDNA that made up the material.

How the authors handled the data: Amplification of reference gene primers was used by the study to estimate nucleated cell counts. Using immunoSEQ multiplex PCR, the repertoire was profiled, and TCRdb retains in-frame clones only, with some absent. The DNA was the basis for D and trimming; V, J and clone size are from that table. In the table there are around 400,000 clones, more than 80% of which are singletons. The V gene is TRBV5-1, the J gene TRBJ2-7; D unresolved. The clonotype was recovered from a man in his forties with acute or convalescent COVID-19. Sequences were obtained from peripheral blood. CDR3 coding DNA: TGCGCCAGCAGCTTGAGGCCGGAGACCTACGAGCAGTACTTC. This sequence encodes CASSLRPETYEQYF.